This T cell receptor beta chain was sequenced during a study of cytomegalovirus exposure and HLA in healthy donors. Study findings and constraints: DRB1 showed the most TCR associations and HLA-C the fewest in a later analysis, as rates varied by HLA locus. Through in vitro validation, a few CMV-associated chains were shown to be specific for CMV antigens. Using the classifier, cytomegalovirus status was reportedly diagnosed with high specificity and sensitivity.

V shed 2 bases and J shed 7 bases, with 12 bases lying between them. This CDR3 is 13 amino acids long. Germline assignment: CDR1 MNHNY and CDR2 SVGAGI (reference sequence). This clone was detected only a few times. Antigen: not known. PCR employed 60 Vbeta and 13 Jbeta primers. Method: immunoSEQ multiplex PCR; TCRdb's copy keeps in-frame clones and lacks some. The sample has around 150,000 clones, over 60% seen once. The chain employs TRBV6-6 and TRBJ2-7, with D perhaps TRBD2 (5 bases). The sequence was collected from a woman in her 30s in good health and CMV-seronegative. What was sequenced was PBMCs. CDR3 residues: CASSYQIGREQYF. DNA of the CDR3: TGTGCCAGCAGTTACCAGATAGGGAGAGAGCAGTACTTC.